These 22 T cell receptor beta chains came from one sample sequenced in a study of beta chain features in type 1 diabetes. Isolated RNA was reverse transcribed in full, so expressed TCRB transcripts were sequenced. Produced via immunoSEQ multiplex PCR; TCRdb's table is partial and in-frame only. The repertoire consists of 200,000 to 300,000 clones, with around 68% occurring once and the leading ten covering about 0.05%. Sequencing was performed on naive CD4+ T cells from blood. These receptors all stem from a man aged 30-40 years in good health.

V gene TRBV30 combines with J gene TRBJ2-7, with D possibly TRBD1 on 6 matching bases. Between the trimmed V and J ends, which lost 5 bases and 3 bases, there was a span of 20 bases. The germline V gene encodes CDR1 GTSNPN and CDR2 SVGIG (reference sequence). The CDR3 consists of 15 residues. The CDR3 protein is CAWAQGIPGYYEQYF. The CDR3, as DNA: TGTGCCTGGGCCCAGGGGATCCCAGGTTACTACGAGCAGTACTTC. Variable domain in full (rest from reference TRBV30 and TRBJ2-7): SQTIHQWPATLVQPVGSPLSLECTVEGTSNPNLYWYRQAAGRGLQLLFYSVGIGQISSEVPQNLSASRPQDRQFILSSKKLLLSDSGFYLCAWAQGIPGYYEQYFGPGTRLTVT.

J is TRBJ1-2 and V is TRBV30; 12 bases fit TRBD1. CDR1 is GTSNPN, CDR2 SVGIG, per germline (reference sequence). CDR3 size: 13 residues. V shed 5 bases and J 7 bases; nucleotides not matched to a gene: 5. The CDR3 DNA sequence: TGTGCCTGGCGGGACAGGGGGCCTGGTGGCTACACCTTC. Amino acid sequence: CAWRDRGPGGYTF. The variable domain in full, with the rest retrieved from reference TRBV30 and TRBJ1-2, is SQTIHQWPATLVQPVGSPLSLECTVEGTSNPNLYWYRQAAGRGLQLLFYSVGIGQISSEVPQNLSASRPQDRQFILSSKKLLLSDSGFYLCAWRDRGPGGYTFGSGTRLTVV.

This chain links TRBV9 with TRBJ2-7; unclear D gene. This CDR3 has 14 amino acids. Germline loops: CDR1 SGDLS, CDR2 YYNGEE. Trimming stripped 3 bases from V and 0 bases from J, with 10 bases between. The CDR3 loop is CASSASGYSYEQYF. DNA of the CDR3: TGTGCCAGCAGCGCCTCGGGTTACTCCTACGAGCAGTACTTC.

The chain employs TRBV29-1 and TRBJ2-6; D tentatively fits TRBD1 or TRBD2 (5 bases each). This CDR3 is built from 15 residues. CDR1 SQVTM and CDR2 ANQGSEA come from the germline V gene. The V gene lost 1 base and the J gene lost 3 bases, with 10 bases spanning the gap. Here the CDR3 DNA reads TGCAGCGTTGAAGGGGGCAGCGGTGGGGCCAACGTCCTGACTTTC. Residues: CSVEGGSGGANVLTF.

CDR3 sequence: CASSQGVALDTQYF. DNA for the CDR3: TGCGCCAGCAGCCAAGGAGTAGCTTTAGATACGCAGTATTTT. The rearrangement joins TRBV4-3 to TRBJ2-3; D unclear. V dropped 1 base and J dropped 5 bases, with 10 bases sitting between them. This CDR3 spans 14 amino acids. Germline V lookup: CDR1 LGHNA, CDR2 YSLEER.

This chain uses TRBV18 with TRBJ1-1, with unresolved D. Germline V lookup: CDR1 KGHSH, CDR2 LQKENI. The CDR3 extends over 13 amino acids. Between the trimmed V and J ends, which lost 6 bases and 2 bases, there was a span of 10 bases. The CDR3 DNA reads TGTGCCAGCTCTTATGGTTTTAACACTGAAGCTTTCTTT. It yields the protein CASSYGFNTEAFF.

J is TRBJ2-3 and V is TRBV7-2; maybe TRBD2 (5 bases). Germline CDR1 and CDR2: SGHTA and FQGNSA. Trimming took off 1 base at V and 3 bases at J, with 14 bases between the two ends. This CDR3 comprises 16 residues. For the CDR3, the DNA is TGTGCCAGCAGCTTAGAACCCAGTGGGAGAACAGATACGCAGTATTTT. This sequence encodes CASSLEPSGRTDTQYF. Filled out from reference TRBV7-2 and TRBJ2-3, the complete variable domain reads GAGVSQSPSNKVTEKGKDVELRCDPISGHTALYWYRQSLGQGLEFLIYFQGNSAPDKSGLPSDRFSAERTGGSVSTLTIQRTQQEDSAVYLCASSLEPSGRTDTQYFGPGTRLTVL.

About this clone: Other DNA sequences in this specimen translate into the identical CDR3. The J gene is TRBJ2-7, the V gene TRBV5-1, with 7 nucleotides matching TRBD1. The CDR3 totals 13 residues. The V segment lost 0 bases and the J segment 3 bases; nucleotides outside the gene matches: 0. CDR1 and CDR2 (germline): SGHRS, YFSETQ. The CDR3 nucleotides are TGCGCCAGCAGCTTGGGGACAGGCTACGAGCAGTACTTC. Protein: CASSLGTGYEQYF.

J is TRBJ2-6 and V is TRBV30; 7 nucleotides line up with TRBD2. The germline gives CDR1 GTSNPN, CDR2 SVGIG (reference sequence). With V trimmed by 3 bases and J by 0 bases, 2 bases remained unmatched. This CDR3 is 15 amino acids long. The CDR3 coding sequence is TGTGCCTGGAGGCGGGAGAGCTCTGGGGCCAACGTCCTGACTTTC. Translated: CAWRRESSGANVLTF. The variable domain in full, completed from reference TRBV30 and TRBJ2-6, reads SQTIHQWPATLVQPVGSPLSLECTVEGTSNPNLYWYRQAAGRGLQLLFYSVGIGQISSEVPQNLSASRPQDRQFILSSKKLLLSDSGFYLCAWRRESSGANVLTFGAGSRLTVL.

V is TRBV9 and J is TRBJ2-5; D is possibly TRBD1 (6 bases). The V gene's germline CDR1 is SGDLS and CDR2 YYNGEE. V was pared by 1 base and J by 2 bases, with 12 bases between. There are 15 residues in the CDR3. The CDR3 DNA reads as TGTGCCAGCAGCGTACTGGGGACAACACAAGAGACCCAGTACTTC. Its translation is CASSVLGTTQETQYF. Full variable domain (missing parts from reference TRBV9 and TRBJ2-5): DSGVTQTPKHLITATGQRVTLRCSPRSGDLSVYWYQQSLDQGLQFLIQYYNGEERAKGNILERFSAQQFPDLHSELNLSSLELGDSALYFCASSVLGTTQETQYFGPGTRLLVL.

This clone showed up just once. DNA for the CDR3: TGCGCCAGCAGCCAAGATAACCCCAAGGGGACCCAGTACTTC. Translation: CASSQDNPKGTQYF. The chain joins TRBV4-3 to TRBJ2-5; D ambiguous. This CDR3 spans 14 amino acids. V shed 0 bases and J shed 7 bases, with 12 bases lying between them. Germline CDR1 and CDR2: LGHNA and YSLEER.

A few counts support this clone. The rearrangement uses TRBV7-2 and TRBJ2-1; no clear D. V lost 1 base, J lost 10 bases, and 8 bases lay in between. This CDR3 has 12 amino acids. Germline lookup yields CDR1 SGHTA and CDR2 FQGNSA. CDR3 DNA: TGTGCCAGCAGCTTAGAGATAGGGGAGCAGTTCTTC. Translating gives CASSLEIGEQFF.

The CDR3 DNA reads as TGCAGCTCAACTAGCGGGAGGGCCCTCGGAGCCAATGAGCAGTTCTTC. Its protein is CSSTSGRALGANEQFF. The rearrangement joins TRBV29-1 to TRBJ2-1, with 13 bases matching TRBD2. This CDR3 contains 16 residues. After removal of 8 bases from V and 6 bases from J, the junction contained 13 bases not matched to a gene. Germline CDR1 is SQVTM and CDR2 is ANQGSEA.

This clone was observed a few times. The CDR3 nucleotides are TGTGCCAGCAGCTCCACACGGAACACCGGGGAGCTGTTTTTT. Translated: CASSSTRNTGELFF. The genes are TRBV7-9 and TRBJ2-2; D unclear. This CDR3 region has 14 residues. Trimming took off 4 bases at V and 1 base at J, with 7 bases between the two ends. Per the germline V gene, CDR1 is SEHNR and CDR2 is FQNEAQ (reference sequence). Drawing the rest from reference TRBV7-9 and TRBJ2-2, the complete variable domain is DTGVSQNPRHKITKRGQNVTFRCDPISEHNRLYWYRQTLGQGPEFLTYFQNEAQLEKSRLLSDRFSAERPKGSFSTLEIQRTEQGDSAMYLCASSSTRNTGELFFGEGSRLTVL.

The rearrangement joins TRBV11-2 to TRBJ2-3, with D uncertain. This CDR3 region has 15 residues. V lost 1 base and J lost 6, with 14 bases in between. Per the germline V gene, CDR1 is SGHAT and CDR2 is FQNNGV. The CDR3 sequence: CASSLGRTAGDTQYF. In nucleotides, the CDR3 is TGTGCCAGCAGCTTAGGCCGCACAGCAGGCGATACGCAGTATTTT.

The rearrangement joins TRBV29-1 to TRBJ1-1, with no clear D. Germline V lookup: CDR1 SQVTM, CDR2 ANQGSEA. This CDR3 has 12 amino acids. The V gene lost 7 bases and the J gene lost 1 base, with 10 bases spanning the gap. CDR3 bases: TGCAGCGAAACTCGGGGGAACACTGAAGCTTTCTTT. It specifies CSETRGNTEAFF.

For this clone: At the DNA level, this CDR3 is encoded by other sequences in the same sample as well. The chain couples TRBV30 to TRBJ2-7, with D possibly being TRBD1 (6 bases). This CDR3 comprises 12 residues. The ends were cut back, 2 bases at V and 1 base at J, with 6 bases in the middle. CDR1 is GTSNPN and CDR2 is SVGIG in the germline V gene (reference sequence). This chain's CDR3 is CAWSTGSYEQYF. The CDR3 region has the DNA TGTGCCTGGAGTACAGGGTCCTACGAGCAGTACTTC. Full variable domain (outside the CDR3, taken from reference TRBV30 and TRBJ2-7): SQTIHQWPATLVQPVGSPLSLECTVEGTSNPNLYWYRQAAGRGLQLLFYSVGIGQISSEVPQNLSASRPQDRQFILSSKKLLLSDSGFYLCAWSTGSYEQYFGPGTRLTVT.

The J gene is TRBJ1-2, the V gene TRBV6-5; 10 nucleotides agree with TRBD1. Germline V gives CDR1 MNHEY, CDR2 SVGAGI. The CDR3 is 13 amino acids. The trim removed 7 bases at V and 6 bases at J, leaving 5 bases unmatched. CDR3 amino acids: CASNRGQGNGYTF. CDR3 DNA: TGTGCCAGCAACAGGGGACAGGGGAATGGCTACACCTTC.

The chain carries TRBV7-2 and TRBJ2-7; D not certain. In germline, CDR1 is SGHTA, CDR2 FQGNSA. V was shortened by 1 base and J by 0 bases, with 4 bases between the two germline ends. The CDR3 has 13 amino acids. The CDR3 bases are TGTGCCAGCAGCTTAGGGGACTCCTACGAGCAGTACTTC. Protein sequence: CASSLGDSYEQYF.

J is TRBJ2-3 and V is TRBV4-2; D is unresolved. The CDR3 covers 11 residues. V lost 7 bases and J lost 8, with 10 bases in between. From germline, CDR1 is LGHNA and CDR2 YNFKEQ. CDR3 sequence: CASMEGPTQYF. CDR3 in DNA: TGTGCCAGCATGGAAGGCCCTACGCAGTATTTT.

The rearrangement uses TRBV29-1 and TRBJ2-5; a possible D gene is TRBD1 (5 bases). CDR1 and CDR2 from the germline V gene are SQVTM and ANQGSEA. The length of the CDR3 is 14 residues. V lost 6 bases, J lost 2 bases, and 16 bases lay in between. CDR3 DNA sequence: TGCAGCGTAGCCGGCAGGGCCCTACAAGAGACCCAGTACTTC. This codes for CSVAGRALQETQYF.

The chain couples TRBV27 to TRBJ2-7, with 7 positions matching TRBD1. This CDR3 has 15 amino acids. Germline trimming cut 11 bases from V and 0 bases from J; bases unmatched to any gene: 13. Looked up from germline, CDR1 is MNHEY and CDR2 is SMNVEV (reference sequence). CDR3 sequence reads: CASQLQTGSSYEQYF. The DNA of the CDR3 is TGTGCCTCCCAGCTCCAGACAGGGAGCTCCTACGAGCAGTACTTC.